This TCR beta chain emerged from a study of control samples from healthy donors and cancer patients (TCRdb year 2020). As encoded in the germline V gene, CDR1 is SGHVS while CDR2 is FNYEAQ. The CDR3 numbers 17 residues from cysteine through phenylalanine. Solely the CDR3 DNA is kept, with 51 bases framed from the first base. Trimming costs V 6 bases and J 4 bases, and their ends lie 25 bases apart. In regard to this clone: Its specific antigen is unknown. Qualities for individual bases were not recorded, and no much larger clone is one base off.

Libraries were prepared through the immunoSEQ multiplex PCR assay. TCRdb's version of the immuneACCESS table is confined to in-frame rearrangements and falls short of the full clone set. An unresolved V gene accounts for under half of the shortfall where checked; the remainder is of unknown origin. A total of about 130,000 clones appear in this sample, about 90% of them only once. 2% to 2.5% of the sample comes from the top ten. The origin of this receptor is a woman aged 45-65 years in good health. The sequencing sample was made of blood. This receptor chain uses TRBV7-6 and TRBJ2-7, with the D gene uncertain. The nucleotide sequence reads TGTGCCAGCAGTCGAAGTCCGGACGGATCGACTGATTACGAGCAGTACTTC. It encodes CASSRSPDGSTDYEQYF. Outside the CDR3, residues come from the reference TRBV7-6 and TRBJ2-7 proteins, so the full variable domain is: GAGVSQSPRYKVTKRGQDVALRCDPISGHVSLYWYRQALGQGPEFLTYFNYEAQQDKSGLPNDRFSAERPEGSISTLTIQRTEQRDSAMYRCASSRSPDGSTDYEQYFGPGTRLTVT.